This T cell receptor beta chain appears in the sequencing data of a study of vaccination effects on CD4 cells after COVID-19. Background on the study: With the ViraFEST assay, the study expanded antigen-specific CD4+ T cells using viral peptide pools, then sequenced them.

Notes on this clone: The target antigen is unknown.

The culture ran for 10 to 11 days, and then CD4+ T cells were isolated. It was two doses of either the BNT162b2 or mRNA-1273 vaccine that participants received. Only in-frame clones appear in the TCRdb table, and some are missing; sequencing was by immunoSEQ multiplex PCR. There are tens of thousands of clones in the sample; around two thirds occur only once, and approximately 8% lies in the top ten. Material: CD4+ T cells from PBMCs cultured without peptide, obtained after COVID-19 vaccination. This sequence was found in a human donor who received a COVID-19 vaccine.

CDR3 in amino acids: CASSLDPGADTQYF. DNA of the CDR3: TGTGCCAGCAGCTTAGACCCAGGGGCAGATACGCAGTATTTT. This sequence joins TRBV11-3 and TRBJ2-3, with D possibly matching TRBD1 (6 bases). Germline CDR1 and CDR2: SGHNT and YENEEA. This CDR3 spans 14 amino acids. The germline V and J ends were trimmed by 0 bases and 4 bases, with 8 bases remaining between them. The complete variable domain, with remaining parts taken from reference TRBV11-3 and TRBJ2-3, reads EAGVVQSPRYKIIEKKQPVAFWCNPISGHNTLYWYLQNLGQGPELLIRYENEEAVDDSQLPKDRFSAERLKGVDSTLKIQPAELGDSAVYLCASSLDPGADTQYFGPGTRLTVL.